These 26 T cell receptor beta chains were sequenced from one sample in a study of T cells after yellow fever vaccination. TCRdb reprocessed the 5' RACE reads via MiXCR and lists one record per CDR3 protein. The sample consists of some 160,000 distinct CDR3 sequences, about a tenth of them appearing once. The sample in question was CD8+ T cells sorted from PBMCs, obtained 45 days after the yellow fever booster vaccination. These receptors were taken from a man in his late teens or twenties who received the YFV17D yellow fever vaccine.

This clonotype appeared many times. CDR3 DNA sequence: TGTGCCAGCAGCTTCCCGCCCCCAGGGACAGGGGGTATCTCTGGAAACACCATATATTTT. Translated: CASSFPPPGTGGISGNTIYF. The chain has TRBV7-9 and TRBJ1-3; 11 bases agree with TRBD1. Losses at the gene ends were 3 bases for V and 0 bases for J; bases not matched to a gene: 13. CDR3 length equals 20 residues. Germline V gives CDR1 SEHNR, CDR2 FQNEAQ (reference sequence).

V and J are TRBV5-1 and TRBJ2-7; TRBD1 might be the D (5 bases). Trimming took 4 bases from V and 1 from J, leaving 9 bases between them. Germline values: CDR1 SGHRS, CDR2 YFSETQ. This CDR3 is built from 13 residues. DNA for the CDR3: TGCGCCAGCAGCGAAGACAGATCCTACGAGCAGTACTTC. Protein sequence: CASSEDRSYEQYF.

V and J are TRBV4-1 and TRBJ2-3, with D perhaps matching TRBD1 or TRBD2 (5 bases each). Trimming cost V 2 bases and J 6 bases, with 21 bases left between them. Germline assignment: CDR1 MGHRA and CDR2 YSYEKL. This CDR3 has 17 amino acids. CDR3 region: CASSQSGSGTLGDTQYF. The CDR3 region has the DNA TGCGCCAGCAGCCAAAGTGGGTCAGGGACCCTCGGGGATACGCAGTATTTT.

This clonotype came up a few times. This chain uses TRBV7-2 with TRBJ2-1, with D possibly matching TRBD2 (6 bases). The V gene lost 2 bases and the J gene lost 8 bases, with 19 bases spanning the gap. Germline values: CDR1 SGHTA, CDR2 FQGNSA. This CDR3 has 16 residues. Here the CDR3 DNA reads TGTGCCAGCAGCTTAACCGGGACTGAGCCCCCTTATGAGCAGTTCTTC. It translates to CASSLTGTEPPYEQFF.

CDR3: CSVEDRPQGNTEAFF. Here the CDR3 DNA reads TGCAGCGTTGAAGATCGGCCACAGGGTAACACTGAAGCTTTCTTT. The gene calls are TRBV29-1 and TRBJ1-1; D is perhaps TRBD1 (6 bases). The V gene lost 0 bases and the J gene lost 2 bases, with 13 bases spanning the gap. Germline CDR1 and CDR2: SQVTM and ANQGSEA. This CDR3 has 15 residues.

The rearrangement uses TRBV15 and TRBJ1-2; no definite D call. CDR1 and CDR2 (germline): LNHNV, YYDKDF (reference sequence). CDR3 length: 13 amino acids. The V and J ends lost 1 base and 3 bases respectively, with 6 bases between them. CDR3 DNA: TGTGCCACCAGCAGAGCCACACACTATGGCTACACCTTC. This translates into CATSRATHYGYTF.

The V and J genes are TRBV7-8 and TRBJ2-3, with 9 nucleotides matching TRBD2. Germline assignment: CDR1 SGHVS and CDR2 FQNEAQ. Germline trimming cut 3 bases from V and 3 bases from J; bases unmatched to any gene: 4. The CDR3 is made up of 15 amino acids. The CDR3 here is CASSFLAGETDTQYF. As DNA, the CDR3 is TGTGCCAGCAGCTTCTTAGCGGGGGAAACAGATACGCAGTATTTT.

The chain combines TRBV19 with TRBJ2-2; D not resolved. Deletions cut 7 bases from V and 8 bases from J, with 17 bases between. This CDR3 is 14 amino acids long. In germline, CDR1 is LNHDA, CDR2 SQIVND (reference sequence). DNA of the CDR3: TGTGCCAGTACCACCTTATTGAGCCCAGGGGAGCTGTTTTTT. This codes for CASTTLLSPGELFF.

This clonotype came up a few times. The CDR3 nucleotides read TGTGCCAGCAGCGACAGGGAAGCCTCATACGAGCAGTACGTC. Translation: CASSDREASYEQYV. V is TRBV5-5 and J is TRBJ2-7; 7 bases agree with TRBD1. Germline-derived CDR1 and CDR2 are SGHKS and YYEKEE (reference sequence). This CDR3 comprises 14 residues. J lost 4 bases, V lost 4 bases, and 8 bases had no gene match.

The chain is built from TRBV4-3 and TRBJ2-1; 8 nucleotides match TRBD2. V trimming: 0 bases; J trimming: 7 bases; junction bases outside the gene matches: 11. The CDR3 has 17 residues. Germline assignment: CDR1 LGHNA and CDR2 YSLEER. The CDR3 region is CASSQDVRLALPNEQFF. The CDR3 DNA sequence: TGCGCCAGCAGCCAAGATGTCCGACTAGCGTTACCGAATGAGCAGTTCTTC.

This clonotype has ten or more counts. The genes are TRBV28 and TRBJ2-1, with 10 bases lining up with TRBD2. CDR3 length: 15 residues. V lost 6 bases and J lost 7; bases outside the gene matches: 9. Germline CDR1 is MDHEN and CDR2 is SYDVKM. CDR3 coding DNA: TGTGCCAGCAGCAGAAAGCGGGGGGGCCGGAATGAGCAGTTCTTC. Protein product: CASSRKRGGRNEQFF. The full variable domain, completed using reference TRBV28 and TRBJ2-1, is DVKVTQSSRYLVKRTGEKVFLECVQDMDHENMFWYRQDPGLGLRLIYFSYDVKMKEKGDIPEGYSVSREKKERFSLILESASTNQTSMYLCASSRKRGGRNEQFFGPGTRLTVL.

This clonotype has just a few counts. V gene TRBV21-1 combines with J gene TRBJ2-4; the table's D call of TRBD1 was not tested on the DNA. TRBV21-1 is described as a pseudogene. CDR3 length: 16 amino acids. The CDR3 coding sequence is TGTGCCAGCAGCCAACGGGGACACTTAGCCAAAAACATTCAGTACTTC. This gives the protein CASSQRGHLAKNIQYF.

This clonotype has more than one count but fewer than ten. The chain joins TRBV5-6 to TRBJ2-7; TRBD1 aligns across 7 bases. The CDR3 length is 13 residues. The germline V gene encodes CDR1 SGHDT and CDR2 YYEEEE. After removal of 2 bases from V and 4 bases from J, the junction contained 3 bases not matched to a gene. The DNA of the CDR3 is TGTGCCAGCAGCTTTGGGACAGCTTACGAGCAGTACGTC. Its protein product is CASSFGTAYEQYV.

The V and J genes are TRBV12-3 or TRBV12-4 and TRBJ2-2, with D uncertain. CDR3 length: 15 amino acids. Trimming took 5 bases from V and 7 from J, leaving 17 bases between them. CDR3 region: CASSARARHNGELFF. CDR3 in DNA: TGTGCCAGCAGTGCCCGGGCCCGGCATAACGGGGAGCTGTTTTTT.

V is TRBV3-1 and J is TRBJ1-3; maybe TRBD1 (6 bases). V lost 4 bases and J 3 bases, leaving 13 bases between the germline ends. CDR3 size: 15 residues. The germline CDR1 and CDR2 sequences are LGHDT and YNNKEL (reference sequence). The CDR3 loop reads CASSPGARGGNTIYF. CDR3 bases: TGTGCCAGCAGCCCAGGGGCCCGAGGTGGAAACACCATATATTTT. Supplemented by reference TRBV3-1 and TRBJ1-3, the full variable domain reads DTAVSQTPKYLVTQMGNDKSIKCEQNLGHDTMYWYKQDSKKFLKIMFSYNNKELIINETVPNRFSPKSPDKAHLNLHINSLELGDSAVYFCASSPGARGGNTIYFGEGSWLTVV.

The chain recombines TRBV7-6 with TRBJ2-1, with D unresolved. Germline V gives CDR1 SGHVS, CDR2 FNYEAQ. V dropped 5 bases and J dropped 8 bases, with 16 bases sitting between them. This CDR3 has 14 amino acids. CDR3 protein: CASSVIRPGDEQFF. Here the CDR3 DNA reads TGTGCCAGCAGCGTCATCCGCCCGGGTGATGAGCAGTTCTTC.

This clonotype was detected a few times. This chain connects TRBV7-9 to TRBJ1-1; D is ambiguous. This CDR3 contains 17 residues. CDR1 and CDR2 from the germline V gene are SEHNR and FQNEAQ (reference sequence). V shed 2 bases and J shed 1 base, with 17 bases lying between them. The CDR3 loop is CASSLSSRRGSNTEAFF. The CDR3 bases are TGTGCCAGCAGCTTATCGTCCCGGCGCGGGTCGAACACTGAAGCTTTCTTT.

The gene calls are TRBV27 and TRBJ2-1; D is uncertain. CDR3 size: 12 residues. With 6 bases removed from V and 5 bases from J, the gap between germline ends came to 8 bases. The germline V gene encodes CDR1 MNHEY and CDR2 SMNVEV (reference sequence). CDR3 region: CASSPNDNEQFF. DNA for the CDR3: TGTGCCAGCAGCCCCAACGACAATGAGCAGTTCTTC.

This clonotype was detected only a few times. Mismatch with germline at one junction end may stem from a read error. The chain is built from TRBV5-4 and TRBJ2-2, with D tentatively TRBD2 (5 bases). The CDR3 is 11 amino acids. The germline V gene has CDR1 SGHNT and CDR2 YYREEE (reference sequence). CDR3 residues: CATSGTGELFF. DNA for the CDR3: TGTGCCACCAGCGGCACCGGGGAGCTGTTTTTT.

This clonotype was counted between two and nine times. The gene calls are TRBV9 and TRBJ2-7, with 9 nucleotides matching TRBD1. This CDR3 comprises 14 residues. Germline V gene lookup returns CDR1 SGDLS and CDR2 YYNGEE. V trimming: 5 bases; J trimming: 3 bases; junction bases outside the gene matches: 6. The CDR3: CASSFRDRDYEQYF. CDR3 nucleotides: TGTGCCAGCAGTTTCCGGGACAGGGACTACGAGCAGTACTTC.

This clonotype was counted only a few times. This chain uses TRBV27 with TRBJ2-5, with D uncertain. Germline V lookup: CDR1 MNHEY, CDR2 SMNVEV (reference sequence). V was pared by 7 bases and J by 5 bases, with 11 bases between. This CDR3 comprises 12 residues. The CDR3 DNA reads TGTGCCAGCACCGCAGACGGGGAGACCCAGTACTTC. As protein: CASTADGETQYF.

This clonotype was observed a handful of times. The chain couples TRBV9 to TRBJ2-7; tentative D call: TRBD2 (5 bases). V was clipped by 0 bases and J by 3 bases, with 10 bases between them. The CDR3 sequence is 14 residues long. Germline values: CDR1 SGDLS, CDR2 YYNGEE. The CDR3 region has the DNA TGTGCCAGCAGCGTAGAGGCAGCGGACTACGAGCAGTACTTC. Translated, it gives CASSVEAADYEQYF.

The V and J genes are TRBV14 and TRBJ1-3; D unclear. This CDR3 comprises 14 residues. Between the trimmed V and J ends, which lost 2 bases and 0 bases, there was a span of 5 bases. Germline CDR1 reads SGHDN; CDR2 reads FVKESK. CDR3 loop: CASSQIYSGNTIYF. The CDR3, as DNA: TGTGCCAGCAGCCAAATATACTCTGGAAACACCATATATTTT.

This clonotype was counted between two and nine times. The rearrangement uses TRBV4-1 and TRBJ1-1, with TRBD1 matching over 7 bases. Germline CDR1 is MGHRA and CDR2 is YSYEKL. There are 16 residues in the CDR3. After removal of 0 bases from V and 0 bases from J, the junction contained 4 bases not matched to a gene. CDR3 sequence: CASSQEPTGLNTEAFF. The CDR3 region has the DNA TGCGCCAGCAGCCAAGAGCCGACAGGGCTGAACACTGAAGCTTTCTTT.

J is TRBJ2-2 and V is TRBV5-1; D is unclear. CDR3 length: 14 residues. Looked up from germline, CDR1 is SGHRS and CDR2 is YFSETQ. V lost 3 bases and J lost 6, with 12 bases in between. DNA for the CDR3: TGCGCCAGCAGCTCTGGGATTTTGCCCGGGGAGCTGTTTTTT. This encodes CASSSGILPGELFF.

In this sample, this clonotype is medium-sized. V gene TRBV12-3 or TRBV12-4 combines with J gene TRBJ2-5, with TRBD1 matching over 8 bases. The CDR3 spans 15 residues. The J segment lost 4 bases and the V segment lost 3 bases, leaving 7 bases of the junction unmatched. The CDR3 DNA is TGTGCCAGCAGTTTGGGTCAGGGGGCAATAGAGACCCAGTACTTC. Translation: CASSLGQGAIETQYF.